Shown below are 8 T cell receptor beta chains from a single sample sequenced in a study of cytomegalovirus exposure and HLA in healthy donors. Primers for the PCR totalled 60 Vbeta and 13 Jbeta. Data came from immunoSEQ multiplex PCR; TCRdb stores just in-frame clones and leaves some out. The profile covers approximately 140,000 clones, with roughly 85% appearing a single time and approximately 1.2% taken by the ten largest. Source material: PBMCs. These receptors were obtained from a boy aged 5-17 years in good health and CMV-seronegative.

The chain employs TRBV7-2 and TRBJ1-1; D is uncertain. The V end was cut by 0 bases, the J end by 6 bases, with 11 bases between. CDR1 is SGHTA and CDR2 is FQGNSA in the germline V gene. The CDR3 has 14 amino acids. CDR3 coding DNA: TGTGCCAGCAGCTTAGCCCAGTTGCCGTCTGAAGCTTTCTTT. Translated, it gives CASSLAQLPSEAFF.

The CDR3 region is CAISEVAGGHYNEQFF. The CDR3 nucleotides are TGTGCCATCAGTGAAGTAGCGGGAGGCCACTACAATGAGCAGTTCTTC. The gene calls are TRBV10-3 and TRBJ2-1, with TRBD2 identical over 10 bases. Germline CDR1 ENHRY, CDR2 SYGVKD. This CDR3 comprises 16 residues. J was trimmed by 3 bases and V by 3 bases; bases with no gene match: 5.

The chain joins TRBV19 to TRBJ2-1, with TRBD2 matching over 8 bases. Trimming took 5 bases from V and 6 from J; bases not matched to a gene: 0. The V gene's germline CDR1 is LNHDA and CDR2 SQIVND (reference sequence). This CDR3 is built from 12 residues. Written as DNA, the CDR3 is TGTGCCAGTAGTGGACTAGCCAATGAGCAGTTCTTC. Amino acids: CASSGLANEQFF. The complete variable domain, with remaining parts taken from reference TRBV19 and TRBJ2-1, reads DGGITQSPKYLFRKEGQNVTLSCEQNLNHDAMYWYRQDPGQGLRLIYYSQIVNDFQKGDIAEGYSVSREKKESFPLTVTSAQKNPTAFYLCASSGLANEQFFGPGTRLTVL.

The chain uses TRBV27 and TRBJ2-7, with TRBD1 matching 10 bases. The CDR3 sequence is 13 residues long. Trimming at V came to 4 bases and at J to 5 bases, leaving 2 bases not matched to a gene. Per germline, CDR1 MNHEY and CDR2 SMNVEV (reference sequence). The CDR3, as DNA: TGTGCCAGCAGTTGGGACAGGGGTCACGAGCAGTACTTC. This gives the protein CASSWDRGHEQYF.

The genes are TRBV9 and TRBJ2-7; 12 nucleotides agree with TRBD2. Germline CDR1 and CDR2: SGDLS and YYNGEE. V was pared by 3 bases and J by 4 bases, with 8 bases of the junction left unmatched. The CDR3 spans 16 residues. CDR3: CASSATGTSGFYEQYF. The DNA of the CDR3 is TGTGCCAGCAGCGCCACCGGGACTAGCGGGTTTTACGAGCAGTACTTC.

The rearrangement joins TRBV9 to TRBJ2-7, with 7 bases identical to TRBD2. CDR1 and CDR2 from the germline V gene are SGDLS and YYNGEE. The CDR3 is made up of 15 amino acids. The V and J ends lost 0 bases and 0 bases, in that order; junction bases with no gene match: 3. CDR3 residues: CASSVGTSVSYEQYF. The CDR3 nucleotides read TGTGCCAGCAGCGTAGGCACTAGCGTCTCCTACGAGCAGTACTTC.

The chain is built from TRBV7-9 and TRBJ1-3; D gene ambiguous. Germline V lookup: CDR1 SEHNR, CDR2 FQNEAQ (reference sequence). The CDR3 covers 16 residues. Trimming took off 3 bases at V and 0 bases at J, with 12 bases between the two ends. CDR3 bases: TGTGCCAGCAGCTTCGACCGGGAGACCTCTGGAAACACCATATATTTT. Encoded protein: CASSFDRETSGNTIYF.

This clone was found a few times. J is TRBJ2-3 and V is TRBV5-6; D might be TRBD2 (6 bases). The CDR3 sequence is 16 residues long. Looked up from germline, CDR1 is SGHDT and CDR2 is YYEEEE. Trimming took off 3 bases at V and 2 bases at J, with 16 bases between the two ends. The CDR3 sequence: CASSSLAAGLTDTQYF. The CDR3 nucleotides read TGTGCCAGCAGCTCCTTAGCGGCGGGGCTCACAGATACGCAGTATTTT.